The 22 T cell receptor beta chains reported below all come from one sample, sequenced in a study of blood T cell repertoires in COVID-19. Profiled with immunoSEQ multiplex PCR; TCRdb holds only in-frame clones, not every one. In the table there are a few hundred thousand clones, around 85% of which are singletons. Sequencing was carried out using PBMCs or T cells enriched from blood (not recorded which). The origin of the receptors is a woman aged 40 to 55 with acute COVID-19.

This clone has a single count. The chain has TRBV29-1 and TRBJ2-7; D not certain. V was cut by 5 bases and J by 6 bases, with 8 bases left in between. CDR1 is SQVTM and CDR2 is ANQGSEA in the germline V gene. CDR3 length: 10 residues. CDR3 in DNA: TGCAGCGTTACAACCCCCGAGCAGTACTTC. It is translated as CSVTTPEQYF.

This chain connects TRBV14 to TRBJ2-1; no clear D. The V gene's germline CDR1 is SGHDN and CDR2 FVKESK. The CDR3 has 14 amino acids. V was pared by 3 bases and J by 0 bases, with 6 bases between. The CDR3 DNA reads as TGTGCCAGCAGCCACCCCAGCTCCTACAATGAGCAGTTCTTC. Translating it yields CASSHPSSYNEQFF.

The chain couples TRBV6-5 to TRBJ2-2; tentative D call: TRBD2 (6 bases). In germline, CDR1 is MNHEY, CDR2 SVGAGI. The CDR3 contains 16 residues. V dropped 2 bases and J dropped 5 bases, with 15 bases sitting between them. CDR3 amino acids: CASSYVAGYSTGELFF. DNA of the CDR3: TGTGCCAGCAGTTACGTGGCGGGATATTCTACCGGGGAGCTGTTTTTT.

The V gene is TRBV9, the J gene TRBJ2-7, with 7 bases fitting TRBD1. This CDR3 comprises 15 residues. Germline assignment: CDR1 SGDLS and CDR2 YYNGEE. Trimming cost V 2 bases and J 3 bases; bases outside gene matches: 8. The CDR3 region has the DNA TGTGCCAGCAGCGTTTCAGGGGGTGGAATCTACGAGCAGTACTTC. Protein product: CASSVSGGGIYEQYF.

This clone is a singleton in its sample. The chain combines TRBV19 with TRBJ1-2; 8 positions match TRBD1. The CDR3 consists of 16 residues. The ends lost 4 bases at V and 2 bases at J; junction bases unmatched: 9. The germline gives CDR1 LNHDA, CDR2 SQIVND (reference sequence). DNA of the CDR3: TGTGCCAGTAGTAGAAACTCGGGACAGGAGAACTATGGCTACACCTTC. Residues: CASSRNSGQENYGYTF.

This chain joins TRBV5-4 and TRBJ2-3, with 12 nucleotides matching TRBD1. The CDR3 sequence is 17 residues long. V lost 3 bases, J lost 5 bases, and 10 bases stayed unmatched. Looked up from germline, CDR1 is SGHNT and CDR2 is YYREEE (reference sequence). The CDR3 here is CASSSRWDRGLKDTQYF. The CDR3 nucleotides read TGTGCCAGCAGCTCCCGTTGGGACAGGGGGCTTAAAGATACGCAGTATTTT.

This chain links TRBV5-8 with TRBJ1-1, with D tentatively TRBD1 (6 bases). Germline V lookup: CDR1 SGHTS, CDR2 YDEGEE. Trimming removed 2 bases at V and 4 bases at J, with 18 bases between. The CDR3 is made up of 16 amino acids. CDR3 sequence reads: CASSFRGGAGVTEAFF. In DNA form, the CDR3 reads TGTGCCAGCAGCTTTAGGGGGGGGGCCGGCGTCACTGAAGCTTTCTTT.

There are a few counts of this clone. The CDR3 loop reads CSGGTGADNSPLHF. The CDR3, as DNA: TGCAGCGGGGGGACAGGGGCTGATAATTCACCCCTCCACTTT. The chain combines TRBV29-1 with TRBJ1-6; TRBD1 aligns across 10 bases. Trimming cost V 7 bases and J 5 bases; bases outside gene matches: 5. Germline V lookup: CDR1 SQVTM, CDR2 ANQGSEA. The CDR3 runs to 14 residues.

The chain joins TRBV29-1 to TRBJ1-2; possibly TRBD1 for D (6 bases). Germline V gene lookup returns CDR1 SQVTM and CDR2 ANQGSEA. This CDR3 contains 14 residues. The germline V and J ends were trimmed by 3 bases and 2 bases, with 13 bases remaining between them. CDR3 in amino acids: CSVERGWMNYGYTF. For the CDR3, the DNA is TGCAGCGTTGAGAGGGGGTGGATGAACTATGGCTACACCTTC.

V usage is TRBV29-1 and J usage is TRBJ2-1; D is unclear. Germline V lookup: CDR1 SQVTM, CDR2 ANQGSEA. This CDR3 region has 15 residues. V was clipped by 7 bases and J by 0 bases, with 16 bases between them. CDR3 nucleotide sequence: TGCAGCGGCGACCGACTCCCGAGCTCCTACAATGAGCAGTTCTTC. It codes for CSGDRLPSSYNEQFF.

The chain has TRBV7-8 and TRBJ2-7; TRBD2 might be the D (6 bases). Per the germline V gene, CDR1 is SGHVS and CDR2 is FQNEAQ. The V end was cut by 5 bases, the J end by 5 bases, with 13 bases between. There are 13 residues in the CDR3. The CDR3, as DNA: TGTGCCAGCAGCCGAAGTTGGAGGGACGAGCAGTACTTC. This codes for CASSRSWRDEQYF. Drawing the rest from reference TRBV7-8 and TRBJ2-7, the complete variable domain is GAGVSQSPRYKVAKRGQDVALRCDPISGHVSLFWYQQALGQGPEFLTYFQNEAQLDKSGLPSDRFFAERPEGSVSTLKIQRTQQEDSAVYLCASSRSWRDEQYFGPGTRLTVT.

The CDR3 protein is CASSLVAFDGYTF. The DNA of the CDR3 is TGTGCCAGCAGCTTAGTAGCGTTTGATGGCTACACCTTC. The rearrangement joins TRBV7-8 to TRBJ1-2; no definite D call. The length of the CDR3 is 13 residues. Trimming shortened V by 1 base and J by 6 bases, and 9 bases separated the two germline ends. Germline V lookup: CDR1 SGHVS, CDR2 FQNEAQ.

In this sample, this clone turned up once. CDR3 sequence: CASSPTGGLEKLFF. The CDR3 DNA reads TGTGCCAGCAGTCCGACAGGGGGGCTTGAAAAACTGTTTTTT. The J gene is TRBJ1-4, the V gene TRBV6-5; 9 nucleotides line up with TRBD1. The CDR3 has 14 residues. Germline assignment: CDR1 MNHEY and CDR2 SVGAGI. Trimming took 5 bases from V and 7 from J; bases not matched to a gene: 5.

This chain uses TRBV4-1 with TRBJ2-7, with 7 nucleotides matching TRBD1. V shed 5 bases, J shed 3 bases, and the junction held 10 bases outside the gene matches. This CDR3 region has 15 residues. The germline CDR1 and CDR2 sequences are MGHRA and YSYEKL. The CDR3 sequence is CASSSYGTVYYEQYF. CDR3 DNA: TGCGCCAGCAGCAGTTACGGGACAGTATACTACGAGCAGTACTTC.

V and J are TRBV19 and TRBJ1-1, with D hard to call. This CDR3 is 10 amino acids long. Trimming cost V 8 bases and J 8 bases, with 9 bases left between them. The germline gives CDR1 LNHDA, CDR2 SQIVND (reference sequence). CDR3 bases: TGTGCCAGTGGGCCCGGCGAAGCTTTCTTT. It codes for CASGPGEAFF.

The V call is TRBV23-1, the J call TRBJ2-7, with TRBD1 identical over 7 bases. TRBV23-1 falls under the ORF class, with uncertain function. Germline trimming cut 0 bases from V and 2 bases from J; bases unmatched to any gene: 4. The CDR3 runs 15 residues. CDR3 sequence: CASSQSDRVPYEQYF. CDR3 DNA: TGCGCCAGCAGTCAATCCGACAGGGTCCCCTACGAGCAGTACTTC.

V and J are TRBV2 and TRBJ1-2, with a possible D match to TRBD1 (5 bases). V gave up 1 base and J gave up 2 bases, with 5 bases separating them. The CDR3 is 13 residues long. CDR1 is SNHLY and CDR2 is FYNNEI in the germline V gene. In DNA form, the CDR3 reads TGTGCCAGCAGTGAAGAGGGGAACTATGGCTACACCTTC. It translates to CASSEEGNYGYTF. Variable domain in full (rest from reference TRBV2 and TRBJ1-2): EPEVTQTPSHQVTQMGQEVILRCVPISNHLYFYWYRQILGQKVEFLVSFYNNEISEKSEIFDDQFSVERPDGSNFTLKIRSTKLEDSAMYFCASSEEGNYGYTFGSGTRLTVV.

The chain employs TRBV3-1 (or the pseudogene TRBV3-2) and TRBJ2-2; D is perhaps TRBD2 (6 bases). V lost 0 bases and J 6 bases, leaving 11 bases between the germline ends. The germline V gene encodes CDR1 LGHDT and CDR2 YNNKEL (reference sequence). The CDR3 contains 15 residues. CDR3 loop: CASSQEGPGAGELFF. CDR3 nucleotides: TGTGCCAGCAGCCAAGAAGGGCCGGGGGCCGGGGAGCTGTTTTTT.

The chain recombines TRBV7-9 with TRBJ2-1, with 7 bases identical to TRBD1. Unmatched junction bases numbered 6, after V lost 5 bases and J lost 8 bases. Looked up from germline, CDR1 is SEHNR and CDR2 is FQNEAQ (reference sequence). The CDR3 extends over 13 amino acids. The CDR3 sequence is CASSVQGFDEQFF. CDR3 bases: TGTGCCAGCAGCGTACAGGGGTTCGATGAGCAGTTCTTC.

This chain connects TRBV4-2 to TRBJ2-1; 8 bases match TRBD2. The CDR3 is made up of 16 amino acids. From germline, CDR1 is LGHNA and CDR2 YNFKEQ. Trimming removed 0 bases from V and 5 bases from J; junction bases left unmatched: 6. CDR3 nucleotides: TGTGCCAGCAGCCAAGATCTTGCGGGGGGCGACAATGAGCAGTTCTTC. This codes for CASSQDLAGGDNEQFF.

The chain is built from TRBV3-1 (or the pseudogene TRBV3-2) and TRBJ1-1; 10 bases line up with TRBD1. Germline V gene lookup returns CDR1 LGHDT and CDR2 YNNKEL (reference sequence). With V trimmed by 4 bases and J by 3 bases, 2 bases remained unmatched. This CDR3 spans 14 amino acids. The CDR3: CASSPGTGDTEAFF. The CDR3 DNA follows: TGTGCCAGCAGCCCAGGGACAGGGGACACTGAAGCTTTCTTT.

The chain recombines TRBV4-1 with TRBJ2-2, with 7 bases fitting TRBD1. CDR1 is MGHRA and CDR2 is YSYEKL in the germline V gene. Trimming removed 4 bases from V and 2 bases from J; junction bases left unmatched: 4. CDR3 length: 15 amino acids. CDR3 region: CASSRQGKNTGELFF. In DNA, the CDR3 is TGCGCCAGCAGCCGACAGGGTAAAAACACCGGGGAGCTGTTTTTT.